This TCR beta chain was captured in a study of shared clonotypes between healthy human individuals (TCRdb year 2020). Study-wide context: A couple of women and three men aged 18 to 49 years were included in the cohort. For each donor, CD4 naive and CD4 memory were each run on three plates, CD8 naive on two plates, and CD8 memory on one plate. To estimate repertoire size and how much clonotype sharing occurs between individuals, the study deeply sequenced the blood TCR repertoires of several healthy adults. To increase sequencing depth and limit assay-specific biases, different laboratories used diverse techniques to prepare libraries and sequence TCR repertoires. Leukapheresis yielded between about 0.8 and 8.9 billion PBMCs per donor. Here is what the overall study found, with its caveats: Rarefaction of sorted-subset datasets indicated incomplete sequencing despite the large sequencing depth. When four donors were compared, the shared fraction of clonotypes was around 4.6% for naive CD4, 3% to 4% for naive CD8, roughly 2.5% for memory CD4, and around 0.4% for memory CD8. Estimated clonotype richness was generally larger for naive than for memory subsets. Based on pairwise subsampling, the degree of clonotype sharing among donors was expected to be affected by sequencing depth. The small number of donors limited the genetic and exposure-history diversity represented. Compared with non-shared clonotypes, clonotypes shared by all four sorted-subset donors had higher generation probabilities. Only blood was sampled, and tissue TCR repertoires likely differ from those in blood.

TCR CDR3 regions were amplified from genomic DNA by multiplex PCR using the deep immunoSEQ assay. Genomic DNA extracted from each cell subset was distributed evenly over all wells of several immunoSEQ 96-well plates, and each plate served as one replicate. Each replicate PCR for sorted subsets received roughly 0.2 ug genomic DNA, equal to some 32,000 T cell genomes. Purified libraries were measured with a Qubit 3.0 fluorometer, size-checked on a Bioanalyzer 2100, and measured again with the KAPA Library Quantification kit. Every immunoSEQ 96-well plate was sequenced on a separate single-read 150-cycle Illumina NextSeq 550 flow cell. The paper's data handling went like this. Because the immunoSEQ output held only junctional sequences and lacked quality scores, the filtering could not match the filtering applied to full-length reads. Sequences were annotated with PyIR, a Python wrapper for IgBLAST v1.9, using IMGT germline references to assign V/J genes and CDR3. Reads with weak V/J assignments (E-value above 1e-6), missing CDR3, stop codons, out-of-frame junctions, or ambiguous translated residues were removed. A V3J clonotype was defined by an identical inferred V gene, J gene, and CDR3 amino acid sequence. To compute the percentage overlap between repertoires, the number of shared unique clonotypes was divided by the size of the smaller repertoire. Three approaches were used to assess repertoire richness: RTK rarefaction, the Chao1 estimator, and Recon v2.1 estimates of unobserved clonotypes. OLGA was used to compute generation probabilities for all TCRbeta clonotypes that the gDNA method yielded from a handful of donors. Held by TCRdb, this immuneACCESS table contains in-frame sequences only and omits some clones. Under half of the omission traces to an unresolved V gene where checked; the cause of the rest is unknown. That table gives V, J and clone size, and the DNA gave D and trimming. The sample contains under 2,500,000 clones, approximately 94% of them found a single time. 0.1% to 0.15% of the sample is held by the ten biggest clonotypes.

Regarding this clone: What antigen it recognizes has not been identified. Per-base quality was not reported, and no clone a single base away is much larger than it.

The CDR3 holds 14 amino acids from the cysteine to the phenylalanine. The retained sequence is limited to the CDR3, 42 bases, with the frame set at the first base. CDR1 and CDR2 were assigned from the germline V gene (reference sequence) as LNHDA and SQIVND. Trimming takes 3 bases from V and 2 bases from J, and the germline ends sit 10 bases apart. The donors were healthy, HIV-negative adults who had no recently reported acute infections or vaccinations. All donors were Caucasian adults living in Nashville, Tennessee, USA. CD4+ T cells were enriched by magnetic negative selection, after which naive cells were positively selected on CD45RA and the negative fraction was taken as the memory subset. After blood collection by leukapheresis, PBMCs were isolated using Ficoll-Histopaque density gradient centrifugation and then cryopreserved in the vapor phase of liquid nitrogen. Purity and quantity of every magnetically sorted T cell population were checked by analytical flow cytometry. Each sorted fraction had its genomic DNA isolated and then quantified by UV absorbance on a Nanodrop 2000c.

Sequenced: naive CD4+ T cells sorted from blood. Interpreted using the paper, the cell subset or site label stands for: CD45RA+ positively selected. This TCR came from a man aged 18 to 29 in good health. This chain is built from TRBV19 and TRBJ1-2; the D segment could be TRBD1, given 6 matching bases. The CDR3 is CASSIGGANYGYTF. In nucleotides, the sequence is TGTGCCAGTAGTATTGGGGGCGCGAACTATGGCTACACCTTC.